This record concerns one T cell receptor beta chain sequence. Its recognized antigen is unknown. Base qualities are not at hand, and no much larger clone is one base apart. The CDR3 measures 16 amino acids from cysteine to phenylalanine. The retained sequence is limited to the CDR3, 48 bases, with the frame set at the first base. CDR1 and CDR2, looked up from the germline V gene, are MNHNS and SASEGT. Ends trimmed: V by 0 bases, J by 1 base; bases unmatched to a gene: 6. CD8 naive samples consisted of CD45RO-negative cells that were positively selected for CCR7, yielding a CD45RA+CCR7+ population without TemRA cells. The donors were healthy, HIV-negative adults with no recently reported acute infections or vaccinations. Only Caucasian adults living in Nashville, Tennessee, USA were represented among the donors. Blood was obtained by leukapheresis, after which PBMCs were separated by Ficoll-Histopaque density gradient centrifugation and cryopreserved in liquid nitrogen vapor phase. Analytical flow cytometry was used to check the purity and quantity of each magnetically sorted T cell population. Genomic DNA was isolated from every sorted fraction and measured by UV absorbance on a Nanodrop 2000c.

This sample is part of a study of shared clonotypes between healthy human individuals (dated by TCRdb to 2019 to 2021). About the study as a whole: The cohort comprised a couple of women and three men aged 18 to 49 years. For each donor, three plates each were used for CD4 naive and CD4 memory, two plates were used for CD8 naive, and one plate was used for CD8 memory. The study deeply sequenced blood TCR repertoires of about 5 healthy adults to estimate repertoire size and the extent of clonotype sharing between individuals. Libraries were prepared and TCR repertoires were sequenced by different laboratories using diverse techniques, in order to increase sequencing depth and limit assay-specific biases. Per donor, leukapheresis produced somewhere between about 0.85 and 8.9 billion PBMCs. The full study reports these points: Even with the large sequencing depth, rarefaction of the sorted-subset datasets indicated that sequencing was incomplete. Sampling was restricted to blood, and TCR repertoires in tissue are likely to differ from TCR repertoires in blood. Clonotypes shared by all four sorted-subset donors showed higher generation probabilities than non-shared clonotypes. Because the study included only a small number of donors, the genetic and exposure-history diversity represented was limited. Naive subsets generally had larger estimated clonotype richness than memory subsets. Based on pairwise subsampling, the degree of clonotype sharing among donors was expected to be affected by sequencing depth. Across four donors, around 5% of naive CD4, more than 3% of naive CD8, about 2.3% of memory CD4, and over 0.35% of memory CD8 clonotypes were shared.

Using the deep immunoSEQ assay, multiplex PCR amplified TCR CDR3 regions from genomic DNA. Extracted genomic DNA from each cell subset was spread evenly across all wells of several immunoSEQ 96-well plates, with each plate serving as a replicate. For sorted subsets, 150 to 250 ng of genomic DNA, equivalent to 25,000 to 30,000 T cell genomes, went into each replicate PCR. Purified libraries were quantified with a Qubit 3.0 fluorometer, sized on a Bioanalyzer 2100, and re-quantified with the KAPA Library Quantification kit. Every immunoSEQ 96-well plate was sequenced on a dedicated single-read 150-cycle Illumina NextSeq 550 flow cell. As for the authors' bioinformatics: Because the immunoSEQ output included only junctional sequences and no quality scores, the filtering could not be the same as the filtering used for full-length reads. Sequences were annotated with PyIR, a Python wrapper for IgBLAST v1.9, and V/J genes and CDR3 were assigned using IMGT germline references. Reads were removed for weak V/J assignments (E-value above 1e-6), missing CDR3, stop codons, out-of-frame junctions, or ambiguous translated residues. V3J clonotypes were defined by identical inferred V gene, J gene, and CDR3 amino acid sequence. The percentage overlap between two repertoires was calculated by dividing the number of shared unique clonotypes by the size of the smaller repertoire. Three approaches were used to assess repertoire richness: RTK rarefaction, the Chao1 estimator, and Recon v2.1 estimates of unobserved clonotypes. OLGA was used to compute generation probabilities for all TCRbeta clonotypes that the gDNA method yielded from a handful of donors. The table comes from immuneACCESS by way of TCRdb, which keeps in-frame sequences with V and J called. Part of the clones is missing from these tables; in studies checked, under half for an unresolved V gene and the rest for unknown reasons. Clonal size and the V and J genes are those of that table, whereas D and trimming came from the DNA. The sample includes about 750,000 clones, with around 93% observed a single time. The ten largest clones capture around 24% of the sample.

The sequenced material came from naive CD8+ T cells sorted from blood. The cell subset or site label on this specimen signifies: CD45RA+CCR7+. Here the chain combines TRBV6-1 and TRBJ2-7; a stretch of 7 junction bases matches TRBD2. The clonotype was recovered from a young man in good health. The sequence in DNA is TGTGCCAGCAGTGAAGCGGGACTACGACGATCCTACGAGCAGTACTTC. This encodes CASSEAGLRRSYEQYF.